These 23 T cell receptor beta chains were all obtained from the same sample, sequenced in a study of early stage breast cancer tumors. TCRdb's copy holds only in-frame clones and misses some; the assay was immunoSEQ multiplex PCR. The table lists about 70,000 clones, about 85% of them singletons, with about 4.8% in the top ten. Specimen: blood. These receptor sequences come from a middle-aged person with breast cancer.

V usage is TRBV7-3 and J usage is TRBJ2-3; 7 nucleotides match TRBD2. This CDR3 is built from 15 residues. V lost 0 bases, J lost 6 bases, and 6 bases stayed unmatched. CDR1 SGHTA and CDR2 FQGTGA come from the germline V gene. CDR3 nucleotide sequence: TGTGCCAGCAGCTTAACTGGCGGGAGTCCGGATACGCAGTATTTT. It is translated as CASSLTGGSPDTQYF.

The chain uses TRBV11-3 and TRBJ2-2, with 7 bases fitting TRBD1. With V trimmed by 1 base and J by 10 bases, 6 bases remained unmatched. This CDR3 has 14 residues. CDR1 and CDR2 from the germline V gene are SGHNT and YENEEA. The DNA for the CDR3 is TGTGCCAGCAGCTTAGGGACCGGGACAGCGGAGCTGTTTTTT. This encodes CASSLGTGTAELFF.

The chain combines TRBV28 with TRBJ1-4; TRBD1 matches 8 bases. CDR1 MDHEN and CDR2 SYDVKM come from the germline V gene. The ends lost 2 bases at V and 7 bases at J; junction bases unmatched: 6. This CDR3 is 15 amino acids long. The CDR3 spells CASSLPGQGGEKLFF. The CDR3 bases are TGTGCCAGCAGTTTACCCGGACAGGGTGGTGAAAAACTGTTTTTT.

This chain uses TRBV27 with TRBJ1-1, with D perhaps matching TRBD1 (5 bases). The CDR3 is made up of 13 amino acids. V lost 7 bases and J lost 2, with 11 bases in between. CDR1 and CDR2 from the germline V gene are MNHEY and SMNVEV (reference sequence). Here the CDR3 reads CASNSDSNTEAFF. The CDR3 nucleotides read TGTGCCAGCAACTCAGACAGCAACACTGAAGCTTTCTTT.

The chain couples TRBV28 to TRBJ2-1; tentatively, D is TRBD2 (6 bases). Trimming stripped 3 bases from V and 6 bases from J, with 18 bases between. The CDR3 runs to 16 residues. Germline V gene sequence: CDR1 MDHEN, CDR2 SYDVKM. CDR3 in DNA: TGTGCCAGCAGTTTGTCGGGATCGTCGGGACTCAATGAGCAGTTCTTC. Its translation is CASSLSGSSGLNEQFF.

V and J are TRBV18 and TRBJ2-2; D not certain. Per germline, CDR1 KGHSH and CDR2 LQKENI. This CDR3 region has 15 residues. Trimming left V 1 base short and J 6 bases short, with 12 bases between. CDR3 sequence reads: CASSPLGFLSGELFF. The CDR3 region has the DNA TGTGCCAGCTCACCACTTGGGTTCTTGTCCGGGGAGCTGTTTTTT.

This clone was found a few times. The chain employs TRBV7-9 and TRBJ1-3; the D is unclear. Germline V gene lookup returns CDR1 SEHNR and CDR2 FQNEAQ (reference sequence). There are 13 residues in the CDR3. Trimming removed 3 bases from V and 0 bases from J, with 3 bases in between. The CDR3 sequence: CASSFHSGNTIYF. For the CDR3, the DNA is TGTGCCAGCAGCTTTCACTCTGGAAACACCATATATTTT.

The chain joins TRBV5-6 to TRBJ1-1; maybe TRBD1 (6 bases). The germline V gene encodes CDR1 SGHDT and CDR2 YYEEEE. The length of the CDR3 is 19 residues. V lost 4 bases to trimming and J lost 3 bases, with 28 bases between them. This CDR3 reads CASSPTWGRGFERDTEAFF. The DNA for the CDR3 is TGTGCCAGCAGCCCGACGTGGGGCAGGGGTTTTGAGAGGGACACTGAAGCTTTCTTT.

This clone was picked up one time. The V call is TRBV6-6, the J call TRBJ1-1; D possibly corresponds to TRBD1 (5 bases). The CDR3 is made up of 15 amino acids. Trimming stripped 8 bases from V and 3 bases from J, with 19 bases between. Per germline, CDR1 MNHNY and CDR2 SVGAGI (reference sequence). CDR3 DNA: TGTGCCAGCTACCTTGGACCAGGGAAGTACACTGAAGCTTTCTTT. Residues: CASYLGPGKYTEAFF.

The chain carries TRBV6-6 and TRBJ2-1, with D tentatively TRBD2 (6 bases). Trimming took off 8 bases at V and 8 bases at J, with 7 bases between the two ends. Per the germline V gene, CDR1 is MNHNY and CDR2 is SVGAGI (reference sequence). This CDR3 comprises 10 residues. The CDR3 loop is CASWGDEQFF. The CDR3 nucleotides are TGTGCCAGCTGGGGGGATGAGCAGTTCTTC.

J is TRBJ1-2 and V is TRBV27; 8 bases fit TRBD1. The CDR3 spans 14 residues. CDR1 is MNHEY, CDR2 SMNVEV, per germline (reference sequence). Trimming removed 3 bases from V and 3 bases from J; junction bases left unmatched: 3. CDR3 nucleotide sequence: TGTGCCAGCAGTTTGACAGGGGATTACTATGGCTACACCTTC. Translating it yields CASSLTGDYYGYTF.

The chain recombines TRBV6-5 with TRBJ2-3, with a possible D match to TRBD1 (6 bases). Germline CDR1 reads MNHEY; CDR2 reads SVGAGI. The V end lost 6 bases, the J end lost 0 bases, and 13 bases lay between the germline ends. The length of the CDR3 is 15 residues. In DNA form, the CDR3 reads TGTGCCAGCAGGTCGGGACAACAGAGCACAGATACGCAGTATTTT. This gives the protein CASRSGQQSTDTQYF.

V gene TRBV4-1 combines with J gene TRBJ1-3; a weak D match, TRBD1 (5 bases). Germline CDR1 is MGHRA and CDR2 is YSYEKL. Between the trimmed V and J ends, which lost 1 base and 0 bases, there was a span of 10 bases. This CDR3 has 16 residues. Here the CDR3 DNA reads TGCGCCAGCAGCCAAGGCCGACAGAGCTCTGGAAACACCATATATTTT. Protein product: CASSQGRQSSGNTIYF.

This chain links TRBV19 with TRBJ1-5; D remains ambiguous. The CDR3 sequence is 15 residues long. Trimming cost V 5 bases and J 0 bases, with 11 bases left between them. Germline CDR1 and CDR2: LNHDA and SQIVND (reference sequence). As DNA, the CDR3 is TGTGCCAGTAGTTTCCGGTCCAATAGCAATCAGCCCCAGCATTTT. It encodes CASSFRSNSNQPQHF.

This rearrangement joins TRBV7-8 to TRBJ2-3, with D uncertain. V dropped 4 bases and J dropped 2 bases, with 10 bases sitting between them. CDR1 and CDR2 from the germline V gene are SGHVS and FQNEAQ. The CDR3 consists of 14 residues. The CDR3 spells CASSSRGSTDTQYF. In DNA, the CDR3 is TGTGCCAGCAGCTCCCGAGGCTCCACAGATACGCAGTATTTT.

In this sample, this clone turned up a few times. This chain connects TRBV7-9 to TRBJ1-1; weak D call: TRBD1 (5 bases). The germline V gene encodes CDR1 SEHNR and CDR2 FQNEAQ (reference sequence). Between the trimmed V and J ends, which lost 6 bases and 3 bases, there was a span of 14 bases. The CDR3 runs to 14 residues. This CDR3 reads CASRQTASHTEAFF. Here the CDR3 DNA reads TGTGCCAGCAGGCAGACAGCTTCCCACACTGAAGCTTTCTTT.

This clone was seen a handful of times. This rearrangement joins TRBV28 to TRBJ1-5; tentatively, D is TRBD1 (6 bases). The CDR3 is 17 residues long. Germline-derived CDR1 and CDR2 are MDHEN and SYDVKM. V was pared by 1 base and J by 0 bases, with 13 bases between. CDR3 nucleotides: TGTGCCAGCAGTTTATCTACAGGGCGAGGTAGCAATCAGCCCCAGCATTTT. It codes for CASSLSTGRGSNQPQHF.

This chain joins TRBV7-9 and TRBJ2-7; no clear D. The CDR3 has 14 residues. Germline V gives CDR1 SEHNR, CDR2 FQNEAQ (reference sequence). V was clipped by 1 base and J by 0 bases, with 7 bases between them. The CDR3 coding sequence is TGTGCCAGCAGCTTAGAACCAAACTCCTACGAGCAGTACTTC. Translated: CASSLEPNSYEQYF.

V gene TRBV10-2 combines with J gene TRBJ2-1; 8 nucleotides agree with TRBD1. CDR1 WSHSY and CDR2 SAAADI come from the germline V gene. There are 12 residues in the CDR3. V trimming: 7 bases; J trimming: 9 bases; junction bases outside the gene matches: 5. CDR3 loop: CASKDRVGEQFF. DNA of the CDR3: TGCGCCAGCAAGGACAGGGTGGGTGAGCAGTTCTTC.

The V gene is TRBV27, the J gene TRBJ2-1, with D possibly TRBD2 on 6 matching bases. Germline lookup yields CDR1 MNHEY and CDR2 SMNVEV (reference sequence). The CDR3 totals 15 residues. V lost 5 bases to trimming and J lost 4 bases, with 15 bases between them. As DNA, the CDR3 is TGTGCCAGCAGTACAGGACTACCCGCTTACAATGAGCAGTTCTTC. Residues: CASSTGLPAYNEQFF.

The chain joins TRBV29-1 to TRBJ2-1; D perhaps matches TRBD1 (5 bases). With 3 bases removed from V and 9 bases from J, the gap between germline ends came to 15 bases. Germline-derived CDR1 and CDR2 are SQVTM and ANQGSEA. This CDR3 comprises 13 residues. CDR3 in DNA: TGCAGCGTTGAGGTGTCCTCGCAGGGTGAGCAGTTCTTC. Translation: CSVEVSSQGEQFF.

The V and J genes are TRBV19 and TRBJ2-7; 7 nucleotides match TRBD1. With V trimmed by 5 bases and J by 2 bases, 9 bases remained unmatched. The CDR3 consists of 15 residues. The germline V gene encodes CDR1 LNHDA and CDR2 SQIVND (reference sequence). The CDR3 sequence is CASSSSGTATYEQYF. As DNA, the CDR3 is TGTGCCAGTAGTTCCTCCGGGACAGCCACCTACGAGCAGTACTTC.

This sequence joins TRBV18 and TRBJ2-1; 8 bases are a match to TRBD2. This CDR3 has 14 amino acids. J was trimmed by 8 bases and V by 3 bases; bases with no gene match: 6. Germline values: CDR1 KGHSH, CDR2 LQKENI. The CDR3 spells CASSPGAGVDEQFF. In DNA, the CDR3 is TGTGCCAGCTCACCGGGAGCGGGAGTTGATGAGCAGTTCTTC.